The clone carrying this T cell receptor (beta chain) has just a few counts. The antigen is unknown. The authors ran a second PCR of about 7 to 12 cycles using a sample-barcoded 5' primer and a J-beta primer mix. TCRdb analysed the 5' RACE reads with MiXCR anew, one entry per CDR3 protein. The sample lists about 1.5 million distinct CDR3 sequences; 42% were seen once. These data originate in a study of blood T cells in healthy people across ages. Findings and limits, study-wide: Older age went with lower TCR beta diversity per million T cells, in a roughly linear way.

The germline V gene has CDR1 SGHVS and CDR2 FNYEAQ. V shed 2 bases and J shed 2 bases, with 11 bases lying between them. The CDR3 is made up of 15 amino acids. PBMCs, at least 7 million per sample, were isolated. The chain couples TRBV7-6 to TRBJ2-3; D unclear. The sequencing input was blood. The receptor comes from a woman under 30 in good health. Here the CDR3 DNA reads TGTGCCAGCAGCTTACGAGAAGCCACCACAGATACGCAGTATTTT. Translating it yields CASSLREATTDTQYF.